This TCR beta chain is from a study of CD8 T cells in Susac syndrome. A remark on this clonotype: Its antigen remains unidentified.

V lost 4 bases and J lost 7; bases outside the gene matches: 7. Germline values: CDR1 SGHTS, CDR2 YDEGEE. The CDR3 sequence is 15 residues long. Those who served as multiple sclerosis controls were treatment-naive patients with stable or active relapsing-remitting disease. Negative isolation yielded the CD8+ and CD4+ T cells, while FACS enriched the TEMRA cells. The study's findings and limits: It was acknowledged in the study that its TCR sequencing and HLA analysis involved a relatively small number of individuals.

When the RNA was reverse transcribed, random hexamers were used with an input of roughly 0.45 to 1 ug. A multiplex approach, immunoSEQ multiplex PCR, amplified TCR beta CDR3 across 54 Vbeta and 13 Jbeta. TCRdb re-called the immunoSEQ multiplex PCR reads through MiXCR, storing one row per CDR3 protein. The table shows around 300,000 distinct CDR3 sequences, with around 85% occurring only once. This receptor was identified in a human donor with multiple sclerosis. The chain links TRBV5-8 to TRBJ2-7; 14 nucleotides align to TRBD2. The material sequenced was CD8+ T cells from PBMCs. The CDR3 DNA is TGTGCCAGCAGCCTGGGACTAGCGGGAGTCCGGGAGCAGTACTTC. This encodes CASSLGLAGVREQYF. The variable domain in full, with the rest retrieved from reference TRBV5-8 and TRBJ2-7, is EAGVTQSPTHLIKTRGQQATLRCSPISGHTSVYWYQQALGLGLQFLLWYDEGEERNRGNFPPRFSGRQFPNYSSELNVNALELEDSALYLCASSLGLAGVREQYFGPGTRLTVT.